This T cell receptor (beta chain) was captured by sequencing in a study of vaccination effects on CD4 cells after COVID-19 (dated 2022 in TCRdb). The study in broad terms: Each participant received two doses of an mRNA SARS-CoV-2 vaccine, either BNT162b2 or mRNA-1273. A total of some eleven COVID-19 convalescent patients and a handful of SARS-CoV-2-naive healthy vaccine recipients were included in the full study. Cultures from other donors in the study were sequenced using the Oncomine TCR Beta short-read assay on an Illumina iSeq 100. SARS-CoV-2 spike-specific CD4+ TCR repertoires were compared before and after mRNA vaccination in COVID-19 convalescent patients and in infection-naive vaccine recipients. What the work shows at the level of the full study, not this receptor alone: At late post-vaccination timepoints, both infection-induced and vaccine-induced clones showed marked clonal contraction, consistent with waning T cell responses. Limitations of the study were the small number of convalescent patients and the absence of early post-infection timepoints. In healthy vaccine recipients, vaccine-induced clones were almost all SARS-CoV-2 mono-reactive, with only 1 of 255 being cross-reactive with common cold coronaviruses.

A note on this clone: This receptor's antigen is unknown. No much larger clone is present one base from it, and per-base qualities are unavailable.

In the ViraFEST assay, PBMC were stimulated with viral peptide pools, and antigen-specific CD4+ T cell clonotypes were then identified by expansion using TCR sequencing. After less than eleven days of culture, CD4+ T cells were isolated with the EasySep CD4+ T cell isolation kit. The absence of prior SARS-CoV-2 infection in healthy vaccine recipients was confirmed by negative nucleocapsid antibodies before and after vaccination. Two million PBMC per well were cultured with around 10 ug/ml peptides in IMDM containing roughly 5% human AB serum, approximately 9.9 IU/ml IL-2 and gentamicin. On days 3 and 7, half of the culture medium was replaced with fresh IL-2-containing medium. Each peptide stimulation condition was cultured in triplicate wells unless otherwise noted. Using Ficoll-Paque Plus gradient centrifugation, PBMC were separated from whole blood and then either used fresh or cryopreserved at -140C. The overlapping peptide pools covered the spike proteins of SARS-CoV-2 as well as those of the common cold coronaviruses HCoV-NL63, HCoV-OC43 and HCoV-229E. Genomic DNA was extracted from cultured CD4+ T cells with the QIAamp micro DNA kit.

V is pared back by 4 bases and J by 4 bases, with 7 bases lying between the germline termini. The germline V gene provides CDR1 MGHRA and CDR2 YSYEKL. The CDR3 contains 13 residues, cysteine and phenylalanine counted. The CDR3 DNA has 39 bases and is translated from base 1. The library was prepared using the immunoSEQ multiplex PCR assay. TCR beta CDR3 sequencing was performed on DNA from the cultured, isolated CD4+ T cells. Turning to the authors' computational methods: The analysis removed non-productive TCR sequences, trimmed reads to the CDR3 region, and retained only CDR3s that were 7 or more amino acids long. Antigen-specific clonotypes were identified using the MANAFEST web app by comparison of expansion in peptide wells against reference cultures. For clones to be considered positive, expansion at FDR<0.05 versus reference and all other wells, an odds ratio above 5, and a frequency above 0.1% in two replicate wells were required. Clonotypes significantly expanded in SARS-CoV-2 spike wells and in at least one common cold coronavirus spike condition were defined as cross-reactive. Using the stringdist R package, CDR3 similarity was measured by Levenshtein distance, and unrooted trees were constructed with ape in R 3.6.1. TCRdb provides this immuneACCESS table in a form limited to in-frame rearrangements. Some clones are lacking; in checked studies, under half of them reflect an unresolved V gene, and why the rest are absent is not known. V and J calls and clone size are as listed in that table; D and trimming were resolved from the DNA. Here the sample has fewer than 85,000 clones; over 70% occur a single time. The top ten clonotypes cover over 9.5% of the sample.

The chain couples TRBV4-1 to TRBJ1-4, with no D gene named confidently. The sequenced sample was CD4+ T cells from PBMCs cultured with SARS-CoV-2 spike peptides, obtained before COVID-19 vaccination. This sample's cell subset or site label indicates: SARS-CoV-2 spike overlapping peptide pool stimulation. The source is a human donor who received a COVID-19 vaccine. The CDR3 region reads CASSLRLNEKLFF. The DNA is as follows: TGCGCCAGCAGCCTCCGCCTTAATGAAAAACTGTTTTTT.